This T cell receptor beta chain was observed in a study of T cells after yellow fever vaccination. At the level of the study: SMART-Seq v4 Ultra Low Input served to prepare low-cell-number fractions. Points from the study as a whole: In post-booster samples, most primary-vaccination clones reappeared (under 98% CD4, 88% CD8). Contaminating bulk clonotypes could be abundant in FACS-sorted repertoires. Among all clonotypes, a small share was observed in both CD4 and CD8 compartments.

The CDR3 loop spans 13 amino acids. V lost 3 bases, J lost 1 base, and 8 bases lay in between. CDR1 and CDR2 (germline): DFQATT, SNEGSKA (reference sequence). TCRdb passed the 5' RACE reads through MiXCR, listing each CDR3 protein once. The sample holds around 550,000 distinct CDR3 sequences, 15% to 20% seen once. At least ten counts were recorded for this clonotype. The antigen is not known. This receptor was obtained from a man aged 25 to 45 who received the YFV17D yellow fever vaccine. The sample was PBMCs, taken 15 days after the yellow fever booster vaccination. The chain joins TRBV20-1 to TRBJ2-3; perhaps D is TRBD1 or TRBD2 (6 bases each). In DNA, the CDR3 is TGCAGTGCTAGGAGGGGGGGCACAGATACGCAGTATTTT. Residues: CSARRGGTDTQYF.